This T cell receptor beta chain was identified in a study of T-cell reconstitution after alpha-beta-depleted transplantation in children. Study-wide results and limits: The authors attributed T-cell counts and diversity one year after transplant mostly to newly produced T cells. Where some patients showed high TCRbeta diversity at day 60, it came from recipient T cells and thymic progenitors that had survived. Reportedly, alpha-beta T cells present about two months post-transplant originated from several hundred expanded clones of graft origin.

This clonotype was seen only a few times. Its cognate antigen is unknown. Unique molecular identifiers tagged the TCRbeta library. TCRdb used MiXCR to reprocess the PCR reads, holding one entry per CDR3 protein. The repertoire holds roughly 310,000 distinct CDR3 sequences, with more than 20% as singletons. J lost 2 bases, V lost 3 bases, and 5 bases had no gene match. Germline CDR1 is SGHDT and CDR2 is YYEEEE. This CDR3 has 15 residues. The chain recombines TRBV5-6 with TRBJ1-3, with 7 bases fitting TRBD1. The sequencing used PBMCs, mostly from graft donor cells, collected 180 days after TCRalphabeta/CD19-depleted stem cell transplant. The TCR comes from a male patient younger than 18 who had a stem cell transplant for acute lymphoblastic leukemia, so the T cells may come from the graft donor. CDR3 amino acids: CASSYRGTAGNTIYF. CDR3 nucleotide sequence: TGTGCCAGCAGCTATAGAGGGACAGCTGGAAACACCATATATTTT.